This record looks at one T cell receptor beta chain sequence and its context. The record originates from a study of cytomegalovirus exposure and HLA in healthy donors. Trimming took off 6 bases at V and 1 base at J, with 13 bases between the two ends. CDR1 and CDR2 (germline): SQVTM, ANQGSEA. CDR3 size: 13 residues. The primer mix had 60 Vbeta and 13 Jbeta primers. Generated by immunoSEQ multiplex PCR, the TCRdb table keeps only in-frame clones and is missing some. The profile shows under 200,000 clones, about 70% of them singletons. The material sequenced was PBMCs. The source is a woman aged 40 to 50 in good health and CMV-seropositive. This rearrangement joins TRBV29-1 to TRBJ2-7; a possible D gene is TRBD2 (5 bases). The CDR3 DNA reads as TGCAGCGTACCTCGCGGAGGTTCCTACGAGCAGTACTTC. This encodes CSVPRGGSYEQYF.